This TCR beta chain was profiled in a study of cytomegalovirus exposure and HLA in healthy donors. Concerning this clone itself: Its antigen is not identified.

The CDR3 has 17 amino acids. Trimming removed 6 bases from V and 4 bases from J; junction bases left unmatched: 6. The germline V gene encodes CDR1 MDHEN and CDR2 SYDVKM. PCR involved 60 Vbeta and 13 Jbeta primers. The protocol was immunoSEQ multiplex PCR, while the TCRdb copy is restricted to in-frame clones and leaves out a portion. The sample includes 160,000 or so clones, about 77% seen only once; the top ten take about 1.3%. General study findings and limits: Overall, under 200 TCR beta chains were annotated as cytomegalovirus-associated. Sequencing depth across donors, presence/absence analyses assumed, was roughly uniform. The likely origin of a cluster of highly shared sequence variants was a sequencing artifact.

Material: PBMCs. The sequence derives from a man aged 25 to 40 in good health and CMV-seronegative. The rearrangement links TRBV28 to TRBJ2-1, with TRBD2 matching over 16 bases. CDR3 sequence (DNA): TGTGCCAGCAGGGGGGCGGGACTAGCGGGAGGGTACAATGAGCAGTTCTTC. Amino acid sequence: CASRGAGLAGGYNEQFF.